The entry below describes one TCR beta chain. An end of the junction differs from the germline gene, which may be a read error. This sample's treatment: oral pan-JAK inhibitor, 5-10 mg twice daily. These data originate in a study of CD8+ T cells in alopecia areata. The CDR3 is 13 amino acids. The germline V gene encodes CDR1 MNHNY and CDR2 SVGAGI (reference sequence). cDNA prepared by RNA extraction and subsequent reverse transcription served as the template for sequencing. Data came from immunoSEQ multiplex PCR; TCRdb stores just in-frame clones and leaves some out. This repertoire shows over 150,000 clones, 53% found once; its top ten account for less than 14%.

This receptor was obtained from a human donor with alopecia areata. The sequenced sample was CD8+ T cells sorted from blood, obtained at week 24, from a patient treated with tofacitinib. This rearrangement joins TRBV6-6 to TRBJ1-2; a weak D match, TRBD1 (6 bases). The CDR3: CASSGGYREGSRF. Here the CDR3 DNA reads TGTGCCAGCAGTGGGGGGTACAGGGAAGGGTCGCGCTTC.